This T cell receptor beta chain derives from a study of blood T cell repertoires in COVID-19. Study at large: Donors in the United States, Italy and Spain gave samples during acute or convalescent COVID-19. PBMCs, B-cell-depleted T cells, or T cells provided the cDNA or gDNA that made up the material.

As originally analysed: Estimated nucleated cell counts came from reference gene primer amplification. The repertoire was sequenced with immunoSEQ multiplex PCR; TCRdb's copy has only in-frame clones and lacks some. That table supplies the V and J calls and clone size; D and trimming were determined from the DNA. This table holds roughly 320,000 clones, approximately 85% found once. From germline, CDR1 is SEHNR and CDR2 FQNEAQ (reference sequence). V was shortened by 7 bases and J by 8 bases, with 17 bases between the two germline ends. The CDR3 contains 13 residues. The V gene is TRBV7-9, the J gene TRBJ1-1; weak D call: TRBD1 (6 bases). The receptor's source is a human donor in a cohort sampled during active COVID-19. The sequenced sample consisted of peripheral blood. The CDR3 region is CASTSGITGEAFF. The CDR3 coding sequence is TGTGCCAGCACTTCCGGGATAACAGGGGAAGCTTTCTTT.